Many counts were recorded for the clone carrying this TCR beta chain. Its antigen is undetermined. CDR1 and CDR2 (germline): SNHLY, FYNNEI. The ends lost 5 bases at V and 9 bases at J; junction bases unmatched: 2. The CDR3 is 12 amino acids. Every single donor gave one heparinised blood draw, and these averaged around 110 mL. Researchers reported sorting CD4+ naive, central memory, regulatory and stem cell-like memory cells via CD45RO/CCR7/CD25/CD127/CD95/CD27. This sample is drawn from a study of beta chain features in type 1 diabetes. General study points: Moderately but significantly shorter TCRB CDR3s were found in Type 1 diabetes patients in all four CD4+ subsets. Naive, central memory and Treg TCRB repertoires appeared more alike in patients than in healthy donors.

TCRB transcripts that were expressed got sequenced, as all of the isolated RNA had been reverse transcribed. Data came from immunoSEQ multiplex PCR; TCRdb stores just in-frame clones and leaves some out. The sample comprises some 360,000 clones, roughly 9.8% of which are singletons, and roughly 0.54% rests with the top ten. This clonotype originated in a young man with type 1 diabetes. The rearrangement uses TRBV2 and TRBJ2-1; 9 bases agree with TRBD2. The sequencing input was central memory CD4+ T cells from blood. CDR3 bases: TGTGCCAGCAGTTGGACTAGCGCTGAGCAGTTCTTC. Protein product: CASSWTSAEQFF.